Listed below are T cell receptor beta chains from one sample, sequenced in a study of T cell responses to AZD1222 COVID-19 vaccine. TCRdb's table, derived via immunoSEQ multiplex PCR, lists solely in-frame clones and lacks some. Among roughly 120,000 clones listed, 88% were seen once. Material: peripheral blood, obtained on day 0 of MenACWY control vaccination. Receptors were obtained from an adult in good health. Each CDR3 is given with its conserved first and last residue. D genes are given only for firm matches. The listing skips clone size in some rows; elsewhere it reads once, few, many or a size class.

CDR3: CASSPLAGSYNEQFF; DNA: TGTGCCAGCAGCCCCCTAGCGGGGTCCTACAATGAGCAGTTCTTC; size: .; J: TRBJ2-1; D: TRBD2; V: TRBV7-6
CDR3: CASSRDRGIDGYTF; DNA: TGTGCCAGCAGTAGGGACAGGGGTATCGATGGCTACACCTTC; size: .; J: TRBJ1-2; D: TRBD1; V: TRBV6-4
CDR3: CASSPTSGSPSEQYF; DNA: TGTGCCAGCAGTCCGACGAGCGGGAGTCCCTCCGAGCAGTACTTC; size: .; J: TRBJ2-7; D: TRBD2; V: TRBV9
CDR3: CASSFSGQSYEQYF; DNA: TGTGCCAGCAGTTTCTCGGGACAGTCCTACGAGCAGTACTTC; size: few; J: TRBJ2-7; D: TRBD1; V: TRBV6-5
CDR3: CASSTWGRGSSQPQHF; DNA: TGTGCCAGCAGCACTTGGGGCAGGGGATCCTCTCAGCCCCAGCATTTT; size: few; J: TRBJ1-5; D: .; V: TRBV6-2/TRBV6-3
CDR3: CSVGFWDRGVGYTF; DNA: TGCAGCGTTGGTTTCTGGGACAGGGGAGTTGGCTACACCTTC; size: .; J: TRBJ1-2; D: TRBD1; V: TRBV29-1
CDR3: CASSPRPTSPKFHEQYF; DNA: TGTGCCAGCAGCCCCAGACCCACCAGTCCCAAGTTCCACGAGCAGTACTTC; size: .; J: TRBJ2-7; D: .; V: TRBV11-2
CDR3: CASSLYGGSYEQYF; DNA: TGTGCCAGCAGTTTATATGGGGGAAGTTACGAGCAGTACTTC; size: .; J: TRBJ2-7; D: .; V: TRBV27
CDR3: CASSRSSTEKAFF; DNA: TGTGCCAGCAGTCGATCAAGTACTGAGAAAGCTTTCTTT; size: few; J: TRBJ1-1; D: .; V: TRBV28
CDR3: CASSPGSRQNTGELFF; DNA: TGTGCCAGCAGCCCCGGCTCGAGGCAAAACACCGGGGAGCTGTTTTTT; size: .; J: TRBJ2-2; D: .; V: TRBV9
CDR3: CASSPGTGDNSPLHF; DNA: TGCGCCAGCAGCCCTGGGACAGGCGATAATTCACCCCTCCACTTT; size: .; J: TRBJ1-6; D: TRBD1; V: TRBV5-1
CDR3: CSARDSRGQYF; DNA: TGCAGTGCTAGAGATAGTAGAGGGCAGTACTTC; size: .; J: TRBJ2-7; D: .; V: TRBV20-1
CDR3: CASSFRGGYTF; DNA: TGTGCCAGCAGCTTCAGGGGAGGCTACACCTTC; size: once; J: TRBJ1-2; D: .; V: TRBV11-2
CDR3: CATSRVPANSGANVLTF; DNA: TGTGCCACCAGCAGAGTGCCAGCAAACTCTGGGGCCAACGTCCTGACTTTC; size: .; J: TRBJ2-6; D: .; V: TRBV15
CDR3: CSVGGRKIGAFF; DNA: TGCAGCGTTGGCGGCAGGAAAATAGGAGCTTTCTTT; size: few; J: TRBJ1-1; D: .; V: TRBV29-1
CDR3: CASSPGQGGTGELFF; DNA: TGTGCCAGCAGCCCGGGACAGGGAGGCACCGGGGAGCTGTTTTTT; size: .; J: TRBJ2-2; D: TRBD1; V: TRBV7-6
CDR3: CASVQGINQPQHF; DNA: TGTGCCAGCGTACAGGGGATCAATCAGCCCCAGCATTTT; size: .; J: TRBJ1-5; D: TRBD1; V: TRBV28
CDR3: CASSLIGFEQYF; DNA: TGTGCCAGCAGTTTGATAGGGTTCGAGCAGTACTTC; size: .; J: TRBJ2-7; D: .; V: TRBV12-3/TRBV12-4
CDR3: CASSMEGYQPQHF; DNA: TGTGCCAGTAGTATGGAGGGTTATCAGCCCCAGCATTTT; size: .; J: TRBJ1-5; D: .; V: TRBV19
CDR3: CASEGQLAEKLFF; DNA: TGTGCCAGCGAGGGACAGCTGGCTGAAAAACTGTTTTTT; size: .; J: TRBJ1-4; D: TRBD1; V: TRBV28
CDR3: CASSLGQFQETQYF; DNA: TGTGCCAGCAGTTTAGGGCAGTTCCAAGAGACCCAGTACTTC; size: .; J: TRBJ2-5; D: .; V: TRBV28
CDR3: CASSLGASGSGNTIYF; DNA: TGTGCCAGCAGCTTAGGAGCCTCAGGTTCTGGAAACACCATATATTTT; size: .; J: TRBJ1-3; D: .; V: TRBV7-2
CDR3: CASSFGTGGFYEQYF; DNA: TGTGCCAGCAGTTTCGGGACAGGGGGCTTTTACGAGCAGTACTTC; size: .; J: TRBJ2-7; D: TRBD1; V: TRBV27
CDR3: CASTPGRVAQPQHF; DNA: TGTGCCAGCACCCCGGGGCGGGTCGCTCAGCCCCAGCATTTT; size: once; J: TRBJ1-5; D: .; V: TRBV7-2
CDR3: CASSFGNTIYF; DNA: TGTGCCAGCAGTTTCGGAAACACCATATATTTT; size: few; J: TRBJ1-3; D: .; V: TRBV12-3/TRBV12-4
CDR3: CASSQVLRHQGGSPLHF; DNA: TGCGCCAGCAGCCAAGTTTTGAGACACCAGGGTGGTTCACCCCTCCACTTT; size: .; J: TRBJ1-6; D: .; V: TRBV4-1
CDR3: CASSSVVEQYF; DNA: TGTGCCAGCAGTTCAGTAGTGGAGCAGTACTTC; size: .; J: TRBJ2-7; D: .; V: TRBV2
CDR3: CASSLWEDTEAFF; DNA: TGTGCCAGCAGCTTATGGGAGGACACTGAAGCTTTCTTT; size: .; J: TRBJ1-1; D: .; V: TRBV7-8
CDR3: CASARAPNRGNWGYTF; DNA: TGCGCCAGCGCCAGGGCCCCGAACAGGGGGAATTGGGGCTACACCTTC; size: .; J: TRBJ1-2; D: TRBD1; V: TRBV23-1
CDR3: CASSPTDRGTYEQYF; DNA: TGTGCCAGCAGCCCCACGGACAGGGGAACCTACGAGCAGTACTTC; size: .; J: TRBJ2-7; D: TRBD1; V: TRBV7-2
CDR3: CASSPIATNEKLFF; DNA: TGTGCCAGCAGCCCAATAGCAACTAATGAAAAACTGTTTTTT; size: .; J: TRBJ1-4; D: .; V: TRBV14
CDR3: CASSQDRVNRETQYF; DNA: TGTGCCAGCAGCCAGGACAGGGTGAATCGAGAGACCCAGTACTTC; size: .; J: TRBJ2-5; D: TRBD1; V: TRBV3-1/TRBV3-2
CDR3: CASSLKSPSAYNEQFF; DNA: TGTGCCAGCAGCTTAAAGTCTCCTAGCGCCTACAATGAGCAGTTCTTC; size: .; J: TRBJ2-1; D: .; V: TRBV7-6
CDR3: CSANGIYGYTF; DNA: TGCAGTGCTAACGGGATTTATGGCTACACCTTC; size: few; J: TRBJ1-2; D: .; V: TRBV20-1
CDR3: CASMIESSYNSPLHF; DNA: TGTGCCAGCATGATCGAAAGCTCCTATAATTCACCCCTCCACTTT; size: once; J: TRBJ1-6; D: .; V: TRBV27
CDR3: CASRRTSASYEQYF; DNA: TGCGCCAGCAGGCGGACTAGCGCATCCTACGAGCAGTACTTC; size: .; J: TRBJ2-7; D: TRBD2; V: TRBV10-2
CDR3: CASSLFRGGSDTQYF; DNA: TGTGCCAGCAGCTTATTCAGGGGCGGCTCAGATACGCAGTATTTT; size: .; J: TRBJ2-3; D: .; V: TRBV7-9
CDR3: CASSNPGSWSTEAFF; DNA: TGTGCCAGTAGTAACCCGGGTTCTTGGAGCACTGAAGCTTTCTTT; size: .; J: TRBJ1-1; D: .; V: TRBV19
CDR3: CASSQGQGVYEQYF; DNA: TGTGCCAGCAGCCAAGGACAGGGGGTCTACGAGCAGTACTTC; size: .; J: TRBJ2-7; D: TRBD1; V: TRBV3-1/TRBV3-2
CDR3: CASSEGSSYNEQFF; DNA: TGTGCCAGCAGTGAAGGGAGCTCCTACAATGAGCAGTTCTTC; size: once; J: TRBJ2-1; D: .; V: TRBV6-1
CDR3: CASATTRLAGSETQYF; DNA: TGTGCCAGCGCGACTACGAGACTAGCGGGATCAGAGACCCAGTACTTC; size: .; J: TRBJ2-5; D: TRBD2; V: TRBV11-2
CDR3: CAWSVGGRGYEQFF; DNA: TGTGCCTGGAGTGTAGGTGGGAGGGGTTATGAGCAGTTCTTC; size: .; J: TRBJ2-1; D: TRBD2; V: TRBV30
CDR3: CASTEEVYHEQYF; DNA: TGTGCCAGCACGGAGGAGGTCTACCACGAGCAGTACTTC; size: once; J: TRBJ2-7; D: .; V: TRBV6-4
CDR3: CSAHMGGRNEQYF; DNA: TGCAGCGCCCATATGGGAGGTAGGAACGAGCAGTACTTC; size: .; J: TRBJ2-7; D: .; V: TRBV29-1
CDR3: CASSSRLAGFNEQFF; DNA: TGTGCCAGCAGCTCCCGACTAGCGGGCTTCAATGAGCAGTTCTTC; size: .; J: TRBJ2-1; D: TRBD2; V: TRBV7-9
CDR3: CASSSRRDSEKLFF; DNA: TGTGCCAGCAGTTCCAGGAGGGATTCGGAAAAACTGTTTTTT; size: .; J: TRBJ1-4; D: .; V: TRBV27
CDR3: CSGGEPTYEQYF; DNA: TGCAGCGGAGGCGAACCGACCTACGAGCAGTACTTC; size: .; J: TRBJ2-7; D: .; V: TRBV29-1
CDR3: CASCIRGDGANVLTF; DNA: TGTGCCAGCTGTATCAGGGGGGACGGGGCCAACGTCCTGACTTTC; size: .; J: TRBJ2-6; D: .; V: TRBV21-1
CDR3: CASSRGISYEQYF; DNA: TGTGCCAGCAGTCGAGGGATTAGCTACGAGCAGTACTTC; size: .; J: TRBJ2-7; D: .; V: TRBV12-3/TRBV12-4
CDR3: CASRLTGSSTDTQYF; DNA: TGTGCCAGCCGGCTGACAGGATCTAGCACAGATACGCAGTATTTT; size: .; J: TRBJ2-3; D: .; V: TRBV27
CDR3: CAWRREGSYEQYF; DNA: TGTGCCTGGAGGCGGGAGGGCTCCTACGAGCAGTACTTC; size: .; J: TRBJ2-7; D: TRBD2; V: TRBV30
CDR3: CASSLGPGQGPRETQYF; DNA: TGTGCCAGCAGCTTAGGTCCGGGACAGGGACCTCGGGAGACCCAGTACTTC; size: .; J: TRBJ2-5; D: TRBD1; V: TRBV11-3
CDR3: CASSLDRERGLFF; DNA: TGTGCCAGCAGTTTAGACCGCGAGAGGGGGCTGTTTTTT; size: .; J: TRBJ2-2; D: .; V: TRBV27
CDR3: CASSLVEGGRNGYTF; DNA: TGTGCCAGCAGCCTGGTGGAAGGGGGAAGGAATGGCTACACCTTC; size: once; J: TRBJ1-2; D: .; V: TRBV6-5
CDR3: CASSQFPKGGGNEQFF; DNA: TGCGCCAGCAGCCAATTTCCTAAGGGGGGAGGGAATGAGCAGTTCTTC; size: .; J: TRBJ2-1; D: .; V: TRBV4-1